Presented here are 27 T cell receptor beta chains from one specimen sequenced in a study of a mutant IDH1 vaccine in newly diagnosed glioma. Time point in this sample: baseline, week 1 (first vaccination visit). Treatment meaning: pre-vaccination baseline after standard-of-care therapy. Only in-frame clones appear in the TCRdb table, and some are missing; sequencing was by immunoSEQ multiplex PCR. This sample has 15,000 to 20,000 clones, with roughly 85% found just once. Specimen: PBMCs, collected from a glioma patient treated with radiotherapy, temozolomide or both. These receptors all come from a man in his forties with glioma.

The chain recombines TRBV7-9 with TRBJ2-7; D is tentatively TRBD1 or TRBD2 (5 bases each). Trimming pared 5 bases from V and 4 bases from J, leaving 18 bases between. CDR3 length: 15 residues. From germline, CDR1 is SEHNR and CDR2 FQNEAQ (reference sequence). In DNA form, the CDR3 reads TGTGCCAGCAGCCACCACACCCGGGGACGATACGAGCAGTACGTC. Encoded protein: CASSHHTRGRYEQYV.

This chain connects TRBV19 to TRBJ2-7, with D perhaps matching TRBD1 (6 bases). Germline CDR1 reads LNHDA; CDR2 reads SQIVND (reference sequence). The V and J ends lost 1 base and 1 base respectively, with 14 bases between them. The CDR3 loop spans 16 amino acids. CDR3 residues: CASSIAATGRSYEQYF. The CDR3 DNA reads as TGTGCCAGTAGTATAGCAGCGACAGGTCGTTCCTACGAGCAGTACTTC.

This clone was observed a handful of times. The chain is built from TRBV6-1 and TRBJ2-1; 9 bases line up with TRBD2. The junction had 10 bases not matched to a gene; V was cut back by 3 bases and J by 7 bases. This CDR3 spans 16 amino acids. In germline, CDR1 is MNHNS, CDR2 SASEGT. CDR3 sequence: CASSDGTSYIVNEQFF. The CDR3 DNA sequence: TGTGCCAGCAGTGATGGGACTAGCTATATCGTGAATGAGCAGTTCTTC.

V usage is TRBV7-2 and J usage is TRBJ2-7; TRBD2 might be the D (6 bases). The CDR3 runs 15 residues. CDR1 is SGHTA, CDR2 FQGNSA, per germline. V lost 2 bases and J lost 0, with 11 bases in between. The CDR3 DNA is TGTGCCAGCAGCTTACGCGGGATGAGCTCCTACGAGCAGTACGTC. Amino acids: CASSLRGMSSYEQYV.

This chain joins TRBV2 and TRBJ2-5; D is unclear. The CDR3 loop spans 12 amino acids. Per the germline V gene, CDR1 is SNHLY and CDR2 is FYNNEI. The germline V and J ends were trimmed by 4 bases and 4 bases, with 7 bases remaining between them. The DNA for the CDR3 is TGTGCCAGCAGTGCCGCCCCAGAGACCCAGTACTTC. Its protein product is CASSAAPETQYF.

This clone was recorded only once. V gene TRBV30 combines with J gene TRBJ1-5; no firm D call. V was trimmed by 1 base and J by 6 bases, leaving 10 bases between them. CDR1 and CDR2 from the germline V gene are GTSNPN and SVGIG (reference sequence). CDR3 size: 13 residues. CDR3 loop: CAWSDNGGQPQHF. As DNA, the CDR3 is TGTGCCTGGAGTGATAACGGCGGTCAGCCCCAGCATTTT. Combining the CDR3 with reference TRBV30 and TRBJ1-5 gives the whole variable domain SQTIHQWPATLVQPVGSPLSLECTVEGTSNPNLYWYRQAAGRGLQLLFYSVGIGQISSEVPQNLSASRPQDRQFILSSKKLLLSDSGFYLCAWSDNGGQPQHFGDGTRLSIL.

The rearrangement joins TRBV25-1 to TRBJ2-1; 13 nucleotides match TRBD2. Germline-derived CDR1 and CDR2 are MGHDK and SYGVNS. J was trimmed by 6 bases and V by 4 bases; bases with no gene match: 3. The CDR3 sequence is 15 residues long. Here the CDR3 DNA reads TGTGCCAGCAGTGGGGGACTAGCGGGAAGCAATGAGCAGTTCTTC. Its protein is CASSGGLAGSNEQFF. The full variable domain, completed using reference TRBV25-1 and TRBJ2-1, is EADIYQTPRYLVIGTGKKITLECSQTMGHDKMYWYQQDPGMELHLIHYSYGVNSTEKGDLSSESTVSRIRTEHFPLTLESARPSHTSQYLCASSGGLAGSNEQFFGPGTRLTVL.

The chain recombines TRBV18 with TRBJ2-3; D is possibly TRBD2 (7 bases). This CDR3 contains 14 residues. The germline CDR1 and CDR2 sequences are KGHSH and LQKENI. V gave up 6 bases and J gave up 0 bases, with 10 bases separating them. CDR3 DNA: TGTGCCAGCTCGGGGGGGGCAAGCACAGATACGCAGTATTTT. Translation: CASSGGASTDTQYF. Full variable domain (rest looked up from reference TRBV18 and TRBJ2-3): NAGVMQNPRHLVRRRGQEARLRCSPMKGHSHVYWYRQLPEEGLKFMVYLQKENIIDESGMPKERFSAEFPKEGPSILRIQQVVRGDSAAYFCASSGGASTDTQYFGPGTRLTVL.

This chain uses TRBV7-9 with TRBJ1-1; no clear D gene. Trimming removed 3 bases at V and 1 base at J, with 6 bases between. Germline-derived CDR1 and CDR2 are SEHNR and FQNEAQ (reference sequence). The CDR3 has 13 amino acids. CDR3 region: CASSLAENTEAFF. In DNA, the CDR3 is TGTGCCAGCAGCTTGGCGGAGAACACTGAAGCTTTCTTT.

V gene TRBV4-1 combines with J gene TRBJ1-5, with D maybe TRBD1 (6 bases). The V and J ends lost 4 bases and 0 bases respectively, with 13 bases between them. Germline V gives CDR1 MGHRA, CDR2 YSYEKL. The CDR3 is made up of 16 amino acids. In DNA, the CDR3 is TGCGCCAGCAGCCCACAGGGTTCTTCTAGCAATCAGCCCCAGCATTTT. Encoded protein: CASSPQGSSSNQPQHF.

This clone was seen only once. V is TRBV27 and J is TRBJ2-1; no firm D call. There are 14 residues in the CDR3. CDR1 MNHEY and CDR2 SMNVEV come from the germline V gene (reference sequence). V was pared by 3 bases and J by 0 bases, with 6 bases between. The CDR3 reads CASSLRSSYNEQFF. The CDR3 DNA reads TGTGCCAGCAGTTTGAGGAGCTCCTACAATGAGCAGTTCTTC.

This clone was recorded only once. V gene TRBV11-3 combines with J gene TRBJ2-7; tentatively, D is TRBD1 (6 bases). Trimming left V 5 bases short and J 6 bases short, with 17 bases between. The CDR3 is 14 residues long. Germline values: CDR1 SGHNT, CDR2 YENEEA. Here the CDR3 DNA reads TGTGCCAGCAGCCCAACAGGGCTCCAGGGCGAGCAGTACTTC. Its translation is CASSPTGLQGEQYF.

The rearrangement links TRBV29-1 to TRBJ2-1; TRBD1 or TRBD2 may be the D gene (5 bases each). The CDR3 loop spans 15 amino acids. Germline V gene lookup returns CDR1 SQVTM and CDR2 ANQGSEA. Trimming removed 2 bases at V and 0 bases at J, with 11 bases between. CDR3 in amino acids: CSVEYGTLSYNEQFF. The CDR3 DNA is TGCAGCGTTGAATACGGGACCCTCTCCTACAATGAGCAGTTCTTC.

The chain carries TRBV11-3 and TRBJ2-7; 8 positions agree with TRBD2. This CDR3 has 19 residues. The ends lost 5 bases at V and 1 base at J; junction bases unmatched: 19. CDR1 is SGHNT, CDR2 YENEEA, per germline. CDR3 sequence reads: CASSPHPQLAAGRSYEQYV. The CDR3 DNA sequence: TGTGCCAGCAGCCCTCACCCTCAACTAGCGGCGGGGAGATCCTACGAGCAGTACGTC.

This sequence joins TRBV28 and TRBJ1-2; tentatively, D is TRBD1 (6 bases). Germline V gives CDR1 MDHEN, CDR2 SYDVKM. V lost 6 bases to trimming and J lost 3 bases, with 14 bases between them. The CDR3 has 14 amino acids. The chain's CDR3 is CASRTTGSDYGYTF. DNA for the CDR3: TGTGCCAGCAGAACCACAGGGAGTGACTATGGCTACACCTTC.

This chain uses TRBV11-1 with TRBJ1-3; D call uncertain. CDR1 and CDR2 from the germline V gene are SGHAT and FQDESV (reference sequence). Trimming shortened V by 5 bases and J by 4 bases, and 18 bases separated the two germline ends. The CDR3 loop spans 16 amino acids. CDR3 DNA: TGTGCCAGCAGCCCCTTCCCCCGGTCTACAGGAAACACCATATATTTT. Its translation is CASSPFPRSTGNTIYF.

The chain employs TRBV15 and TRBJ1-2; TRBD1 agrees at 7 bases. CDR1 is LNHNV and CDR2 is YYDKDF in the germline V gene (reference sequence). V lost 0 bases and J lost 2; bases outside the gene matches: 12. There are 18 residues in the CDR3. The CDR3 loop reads CATSRDSTGRNLNYGYTF. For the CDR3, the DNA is TGTGCCACCAGCAGAGATTCGACAGGGCGAAATTTAAACTATGGCTACACCTTC.

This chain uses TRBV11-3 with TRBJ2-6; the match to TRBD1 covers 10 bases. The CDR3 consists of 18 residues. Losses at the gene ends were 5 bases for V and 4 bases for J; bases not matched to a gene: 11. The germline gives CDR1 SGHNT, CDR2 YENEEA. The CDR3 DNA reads TGTGCCAGCAGCCTAGGGGCGGGACAGGGGTCAGGGGCCAACGTCCTGACTTTC. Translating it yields CASSLGAGQGSGANVLTF.

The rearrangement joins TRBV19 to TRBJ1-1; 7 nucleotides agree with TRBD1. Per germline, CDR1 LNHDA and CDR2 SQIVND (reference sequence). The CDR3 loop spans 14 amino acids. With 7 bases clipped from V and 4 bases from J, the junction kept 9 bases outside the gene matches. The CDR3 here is CASNNRGRITEAFF. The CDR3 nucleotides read TGTGCCAGTAACAACAGGGGTAGGATCACTGAAGCTTTCTTT.

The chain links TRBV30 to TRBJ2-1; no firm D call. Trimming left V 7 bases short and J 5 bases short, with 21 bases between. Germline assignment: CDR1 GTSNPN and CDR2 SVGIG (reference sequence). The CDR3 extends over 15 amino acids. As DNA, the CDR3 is TGTGCCTTAAGAAGGTGGCTAGTCTTCGACAATGAGCAGTTCTTC. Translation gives CALRRWLVFDNEQFF.

DNA of the CDR3: TGTGCCAGCAGTGACAGGGGAGACACAGATACGCAGTATTTT. Its translation: CASSDRGDTDTQYF. This chain joins TRBV6-4 and TRBJ2-3; D may match TRBD1 or TRBD2 (5 bases each). With 2 bases removed from V and 2 bases from J, the gap between germline ends came to 8 bases. CDR1 and CDR2 from the germline V gene are MRHNA and SNTAGT. The CDR3 covers 14 residues.

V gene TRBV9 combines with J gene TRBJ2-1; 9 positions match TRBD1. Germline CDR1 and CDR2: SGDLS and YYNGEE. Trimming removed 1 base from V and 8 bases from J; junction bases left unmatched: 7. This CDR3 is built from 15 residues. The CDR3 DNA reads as TGTGCCAGCAGCGTACTTACAGGGGGCTTCCATGAGCAGTTCTTC. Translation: CASSVLTGGFHEQFF.

CDR3 DNA sequence: TGTGCCAGTGGGGCCAGCGGGAGAGCCGGGGAGCTGTTTTTT. The encoded protein is CASGASGRAGELFF. This chain joins TRBV19 and TRBJ2-2; 8 bases align to TRBD2. The CDR3 runs 14 residues. CDR1 LNHDA and CDR2 SQIVND come from the germline V gene (reference sequence). J was trimmed by 6 bases and V by 8 bases; bases with no gene match: 8.

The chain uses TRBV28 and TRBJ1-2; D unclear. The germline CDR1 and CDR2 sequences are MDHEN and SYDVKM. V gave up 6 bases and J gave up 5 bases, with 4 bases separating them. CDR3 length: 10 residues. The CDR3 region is CASRYYGYTF. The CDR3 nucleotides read TGTGCCAGCAGATATTATGGCTACACCTTC.

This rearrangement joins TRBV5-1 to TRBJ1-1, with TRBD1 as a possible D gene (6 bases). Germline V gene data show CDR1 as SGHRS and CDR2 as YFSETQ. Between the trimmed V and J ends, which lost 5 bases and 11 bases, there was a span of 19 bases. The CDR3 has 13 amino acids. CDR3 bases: TGCGCCAGCAGATCAACAGGGTTAAGTTCGGCTTTCTTT. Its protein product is CASRSTGLSSAFF.

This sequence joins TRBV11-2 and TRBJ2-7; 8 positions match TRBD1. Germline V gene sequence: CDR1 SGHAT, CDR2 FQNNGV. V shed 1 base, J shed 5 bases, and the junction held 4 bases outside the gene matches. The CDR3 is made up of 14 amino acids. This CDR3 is CASSLAGTGHEQYV. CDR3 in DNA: TGTGCCAGCAGCTTAGCAGGGACAGGCCACGAGCAGTACGTC.

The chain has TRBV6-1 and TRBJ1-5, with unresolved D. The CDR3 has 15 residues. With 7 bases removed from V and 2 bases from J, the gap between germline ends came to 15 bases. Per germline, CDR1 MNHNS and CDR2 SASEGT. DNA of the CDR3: TGTGCCAGCAATCTCGACGGTGTTGGCAATCAGCCCCAGCATTTT. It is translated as CASNLDGVGNQPQHF.